The present TCR beta chain was sequenced within a study of response to subunit inactivated influenza vaccine. Findings and limits, study-wide: There was a suggestion from the authors that each seasonal influenza vaccination recruits few new T cells.

TCRdb itself ran the RT-PCR reads through MiXCR, one entry per CDR3 protein. The sample holds about 240,000 distinct CDR3 sequences, 12% seen once. This clonotype was seen more than once but under ten times. The antigen is not known. The germline V gene encodes CDR1 SGHRS and CDR2 YFSETQ. V was pared by 4 bases and J by 1 base, with 10 bases of the junction left unmatched. The CDR3 covers 16 residues. The V and J genes are TRBV5-1 and TRBJ1-1; 7 nucleotides line up with TRBD1. The clonotype originates from a man over 45 who received an inactivated influenza vaccine. The source was non-naive T cells sorted from PBMCs, collected around 15 days before vaccination. Here the CDR3 DNA reads TGCGCCAGCAGCCCCGGGCAGGGGGGTAGGAACACTGAAGCTTTCTTT. It codes for CASSPGQGGRNTEAFF.